Listed below are T cell receptor beta chains from one sample, sequenced in a study of blood T cell repertoires in COVID-19. TCRdb's table, derived via immunoSEQ multiplex PCR, lists solely in-frame clones and lacks some. The sample gives 210,000 or so clones, about 87% of which show up once; about 2.5% is in the top ten. Sequenced sample: peripheral blood. The receptors originated from a man in his thirties or forties with COVID-19, enrolled during active disease. Both conserved end residues are part of each CDR3. D genes are given only for firm matches. Expanded clones get a size class; other rows say once, few or many, or leave the size out.

J	D	V	length	size	CDR3	DNA
TRBJ1-2	TRBD1	TRBV4-3	16	-	CASSQGTRQGLYGYTF	TGCGCCAGCAGCCAAGGAACGCGACAGGGGCTCTATGGCTACACCTTC
TRBJ1-1	-	TRBV6-5	15	-	CASSYGGASGAEAFF	TGTGCCAGCAGTTACGGAGGGGCGTCGGGTGCTGAAGCTTTCTTT
TRBJ2-7	-	TRBV7-9	13	-	CASSADISYEQYF	TGTGCCAGCAGCGCAGACATCTCCTACGAGCAGTACTTC
TRBJ1-1	-	TRBV28	16	-	CASSPPGGGAGTEAFF	TGTGCCAGCAGTCCCCCCGGCGGGGGGGCGGGCACTGAAGCTTTCTTT
TRBJ2-7	TRBD1	TRBV19	16	-	CASSPWTGANSYEQYF	TGTGCCAGTAGTCCGTGGACAGGGGCGAATTCCTACGAGCAGTACTTC
TRBJ2-7	TRBD1	TRBV2	15	once	CASSSRDRGTYEQYF	TGTGCCAGCTCAAGCCGGGACAGGGGAACCTACGAGCAGTACTTC
TRBJ1-1	-	TRBV2	13	-	CASSWDMNTEAFF	TGTGCCAGCAGTTGGGACATGAACACTGAAGCTTTCTTT
TRBJ1-4	-	TRBV28	14	-	CASSSDKGNEKLFF	TGTGCCAGCAGTTCCGACAAGGGGAATGAAAAACTGTTTTTT
TRBJ1-5	TRBD1	TRBV6-6	14	-	CASTTGGSNQPQHF	TGTGCCAGCACTACAGGGGGTAGCAATCAGCCCCAGCATTTT
TRBJ1-5	-	TRBV30	14	-	CAWSVPGGDQPQHF	TGTGCCTGGAGTGTACCGGGGGGGGACCAGCCCCAGCATTTT
TRBJ1-2	-	TRBV19	15	-	CASSQQLTGLGGYTF	TGTGCCAGTAGTCAACAACTCACAGGGTTGGGTGGCTACACCTTC
TRBJ1-2	-	TRBV20-1	11	-	CSGRDSYGYTF	TGCAGTGGTCGAGACAGTTATGGCTACACCTTC
TRBJ1-3	-	TRBV7-2	13	once	CASSLFAGNTIYF	TGTGCCAGCAGCCTCTTTGCTGGAAACACCATATATTTT
TRBJ1-1	TRBD1	TRBV7-2	14	-	CASSLGQGKSKAFF	TGTGCCAGCAGCCTAGGACAGGGGAAGTCCAAAGCTTTCTTT
TRBJ1-4	-	TRBV9	14	once	CASTPGTNNEKLFF	TGTGCCAGCACCCCTGGGACAAACAATGAAAAACTGTTTTTT
TRBJ1-5	-	TRBV3-1/TRBV3-2	13	few	CASSAGVAQPQHF	TGTGCCAGCAGTGCGGGGGTTGCTCAGCCCCAGCATTTT
TRBJ1-1	TRBD1	TRBV3-1/TRBV3-2	14	-	CASRHGDRRTEAFF	TGTGCCAGCCGGCATGGGGACAGGCGTACTGAAGCTTTCTTT
TRBJ2-5	-	TRBV20-1	10	once	CSASVETQYF	TGCAGTGCTTCGGTGGAGACCCAGTACTTC
TRBJ1-5	TRBD1	TRBV7-6	15	-	CASSLEQGHGQPQHF	TGTGCCAGCAGCTTAGAACAGGGGCATGGTCAGCCCCAGCATTTT
TRBJ1-1	-	TRBV19	14	-	CATQRGTANTEAFF	TGTGCCACCCAGAGGGGGACGGCGAACACTGAAGCTTTCTTT
TRBJ2-7	-	TRBV7-2	15	-	CASSLGTATGYEQYF	TGTGCCAGCAGCTTAGGGACTGCCACCGGCTACGAGCAGTACTTC
TRBJ1-1	-	TRBV3-1/TRBV3-2	14	-	CASSQHPNGGETFF	TGTGCCAGCAGCCAACACCCGAATGGGGGGGAAACTTTCTTT
TRBJ2-7	TRBD2	TRBV6-5	15	-	CASSQWTSGGYEQYF	TGTGCCAGCAGTCAATGGACTAGCGGGGGGTACGAGCAGTACTTC
TRBJ2-1	TRBD1	TRBV28	15	-	CASSSPGQDNNEQFF	TGTGCCAGCAGTTCACCGGGACAGGACAACAATGAGCAGTTCTTC
TRBJ2-1	TRBD2	TRBV5-1	15	-	CASSFLAGGPNEQFF	TGCGCCAGCAGCTTCCTAGCGGGAGGGCCTAATGAGCAGTTCTTC
TRBJ2-2	TRBD1	TRBV7-2	16	-	CASSLLDRLNTGELFF	TGTGCCAGCAGCCTATTGGACAGGTTAAACACCGGGGAGCTGTTTTTT
TRBJ1-1	TRBD1	TRBV18	16	-	CASARAGGTQNTEAFF	TGTGCCAGCGCGAGAGCAGGGGGAACACAGAACACTGAAGCTTTCTTT
TRBJ1-1	-	TRBV5-1	15	-	CASSLGAGSGTEAFF	TGCGCCAGCAGCTTGGGGGCAGGGTCGGGCACTGAAGCTTTCTTT
TRBJ2-7	TRBD1	TRBV9	14	-	CASSIGTGFGEQYF	TGTGCCAGCAGCATCGGGACAGGGTTCGGAGAGCAGTACTTC
TRBJ1-1	-	TRBV24-1	14	-	CATRGWTTDTEAFF	TGTGCCACCAGGGGGTGGACAACGGACACTGAAGCTTTCTTT
TRBJ1-1	-	TRBV9	14	once	CASSGQLGNTEAFF	TGTGCCAGCAGCGGACAGTTGGGAAACACTGAAGCTTTCTTT
TRBJ1-6	-	TRBV9	15	-	CASSVEWGRGSPLHF	TGTGCCAGCAGCGTAGAATGGGGGCGCGGTTCACCCCTCCACTTT
TRBJ1-5	-	TRBV5-6	13	-	CASSLGGGQPQHF	TGTGCCAGCAGCTTGGGGGGAGGCCAGCCCCAGCATTTT
TRBJ1-2	-	TRBV6-2/TRBV6-3	15	-	CASSYSEADNYGYTF	TGTGCCAGCAGTTACTCCGAAGCCGATAACTATGGCTACACCTTC
TRBJ2-3	-	TRBV15	15	once	CATSREDSFTDTQYF	TGTGCCACCAGCAGAGAAGACAGCTTCACAGATACGCAGTATTTT
TRBJ2-7	-	TRBV28	16	-	CASKGRAEGAIYEQYF	TGTGCCAGCAAAGGGCGCGCGGAGGGAGCGATCTACGAGCAGTACTTC
TRBJ2-1	TRBD2	TRBV29-1	16	-	CSVVPLLAGVHNEQFF	TGCAGCGTTGTCCCCTTGCTAGCGGGAGTACACAATGAGCAGTTCTTC
TRBJ2-5	TRBD2	TRBV4-3	18	-	CASSQDIGRGVRSETQYF	TGCGCCAGCAGCCAAGATATTGGGCGGGGGGTCCGTTCGGAGACCCAGTACTTC
TRBJ1-1	-	TRBV5-6	16	-	CASSPKREYMNTEAFF	TGTGCCAGCAGCCCAAAGCGAGAGTACATGAACACTGAAGCTTTCTTT
TRBJ2-7	-	TRBV6-2/TRBV6-3	16	-	CASSYSTRSTGYEQYF	TGTGCCAGCAGTTACTCGACCCGCTCCACCGGGTACGAGCAGTACTTC
TRBJ1-2	TRBD1	TRBV5-6	14	-	CASSRTGSNYGYTF	TGTGCCAGCAGCAGGACAGGGTCCAACTATGGCTACACCTTC
TRBJ2-2	TRBD2	TRBV7-2	14	few	CASSLWTSPRELFF	TGTGCCAGCAGCCTCTGGACTAGTCCCAGGGAGCTGTTTTTT
TRBJ1-1	-	TRBV28	14	-	CASSFRQGWTEAFF	TGTGCCAGCAGTTTTCGGCAGGGTTGGACTGAAGCTTTCTTT
TRBJ2-1	TRBD2	TRBV18	14	-	CASSRTSGYNEQFF	TGTGCCAGCTCACGGACTAGCGGTTACAATGAGCAGTTCTTC
TRBJ1-1	-	TRBV9	15	-	CASSAHRDMNTEAFF	TGTGCCAGCAGCGCCCACCGGGACATGAACACTGAAGCTTTCTTT
TRBJ2-3	TRBD2	TRBV15	17	-	CATSRDLAGGPPDTQYF	TGTGCCACCAGCAGAGATCTGGCGGGAGGGCCCCCAGATACGCAGTATTTT